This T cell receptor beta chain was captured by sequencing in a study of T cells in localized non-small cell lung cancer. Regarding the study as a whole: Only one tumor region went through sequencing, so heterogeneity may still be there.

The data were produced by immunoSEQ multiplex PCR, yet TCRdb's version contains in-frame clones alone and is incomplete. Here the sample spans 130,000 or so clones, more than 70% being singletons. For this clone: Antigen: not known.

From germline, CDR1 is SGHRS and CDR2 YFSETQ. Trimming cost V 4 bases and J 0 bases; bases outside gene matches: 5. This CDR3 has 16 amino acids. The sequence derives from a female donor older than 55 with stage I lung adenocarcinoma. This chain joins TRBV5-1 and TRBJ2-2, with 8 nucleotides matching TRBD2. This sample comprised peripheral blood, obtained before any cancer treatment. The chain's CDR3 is CASSAGLAANTGELFF. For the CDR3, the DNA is TGCGCCAGCAGCGCTGGACTAGCAGCGAACACCGGGGAGCTGTTTTTT.